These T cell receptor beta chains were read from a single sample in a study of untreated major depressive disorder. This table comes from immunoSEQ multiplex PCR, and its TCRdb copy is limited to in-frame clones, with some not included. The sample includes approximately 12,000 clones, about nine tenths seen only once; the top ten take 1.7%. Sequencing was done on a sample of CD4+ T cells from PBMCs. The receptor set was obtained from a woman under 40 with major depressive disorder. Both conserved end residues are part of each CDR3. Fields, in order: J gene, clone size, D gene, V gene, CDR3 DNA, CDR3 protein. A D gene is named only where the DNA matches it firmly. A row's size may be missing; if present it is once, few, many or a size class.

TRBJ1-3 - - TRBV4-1 TGCGCCAGCAGCCCCCGTTCTGGAAACACCATATATTTT CASSPRSGNTIYF
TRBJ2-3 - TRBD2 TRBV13 TGTGCCAGCAGCTATATGGGACTAGCGGGAGGAGGGATGGATACGCAGTATTTT CASSYMGLAGGGMDTQYF
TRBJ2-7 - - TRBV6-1 TGTGCCAGCCAGTCCCTCTACGAGCAGTACTTC CASQSLYEQYF
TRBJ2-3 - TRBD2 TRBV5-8 TGTGCCAGCAGCTTGGGCGGGAGAACAGATACGCAGTATTTT CASSLGGRTDTQYF
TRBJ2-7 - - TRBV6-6 TGTGCCAGCAGTTATCATGGACAGCCTTACGAGCAGTACTTC CASSYHGQPYEQYF
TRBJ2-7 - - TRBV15 TGTGCCACCAGCAGAGATCTCCAGGGGGGCTACGAGCAGTACTTC CATSRDLQGGYEQYF
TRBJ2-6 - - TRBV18 TGTGCCAGCTCACCCAGGGTGAACTCTGGGGCCAACGTCCTGACTTTC CASSPRVNSGANVLTF
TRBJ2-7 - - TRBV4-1 TGCGCCAGCAGCCAAGTTCTTCGGCGATCCGGGGGCGAGCAGTACTTC CASSQVLRRSGGEQYF
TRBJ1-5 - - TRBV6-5 TGTGCCAGCACTGCGTTGGGATTCAATCAGCCCCAGCATTTT CASTALGFNQPQHF
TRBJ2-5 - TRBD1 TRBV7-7 TGTGCTAGCAGCTCGACAGGGGTCGAGACCCAGTACTTC CASSSTGVETQYF
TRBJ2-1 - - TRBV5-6 TGTGCCAGCAGCTCGACAGATTATAGCGGCACATATGAGCAGTTCTTC CASSSTDYSGTYEQFF
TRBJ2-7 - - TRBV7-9 TGTGCCATCGAGGAGACGTACGAGCAGTACTTC CAIEETYEQYF
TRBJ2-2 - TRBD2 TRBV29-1 TGCAGCGTTGTCGGTGGTCGGGGGGTCAAATGGGGCGGGGAGCTGTTTTTT CSVVGGRGVKWGGELFF
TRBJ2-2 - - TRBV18 TGTGCCAGCTCACCACCGGGCAACGGGGAGCTGTTTTTT CASSPPGNGELFF
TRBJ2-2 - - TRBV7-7 TGTGCCAGCAGCTCAGGACAGTTCACCGGGGAGCTGTTTTTT CASSSGQFTGELFF
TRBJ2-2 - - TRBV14 TGTGCCAGCAGCCAGGGGAAATACACCGGGGAGCTGTTTTTT CASSQGKYTGELFF
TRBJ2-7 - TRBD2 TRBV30 TGTGCCTGGGGGCCACGGTCGGGGACTAGCGGTAAGGAGCAGTACTTC CAWGPRSGTSGKEQYF
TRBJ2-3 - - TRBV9 TGTGCCAGCAGCAAAACAACACGGCTCCAGGGGGGGACCACAGATACGCAGTATTTT CASSKTTRLQGGTTDTQYF
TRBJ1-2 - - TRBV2 TGTGCCAGCCGGCGAGAAGAGAACTATGGCTACACCTTC CASRREENYGYTF
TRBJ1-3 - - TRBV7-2 TGTGCCAGCAGTTGGACTGCTGGAAACACCATATATTTT CASSWTAGNTIYF
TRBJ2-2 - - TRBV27 TGTGCCAGCAGTAGAGCCAGATCCGGGTCCTACCCCGCCGGTAGGGAGCTGTTTTTT CASSRARSGSYPAGRELFF
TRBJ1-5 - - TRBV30 TGTGCCTGGAGTGTGCAGGATAATCAGCCCCAGCATTTT CAWSVQDNQPQHF
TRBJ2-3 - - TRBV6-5 TGTGCCAGCAGTTACGGAACGAGGGATACGCAGTATTTT CASSYGTRDTQYF
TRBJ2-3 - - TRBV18 TGTGCCAGCTCACCAACGGCGCAGGGAAAAGATACGCAGTATTTT CASSPTAQGKDTQYF
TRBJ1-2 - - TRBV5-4 TGTGCCAGCAGCTTGGCCCAGGAATATGGCTACACCTTC CASSLAQEYGYTF
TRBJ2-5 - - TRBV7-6 TGTGCCAGCAGCTTAGCGCTCGGTGGGACCCAGTACTTC CASSLALGGTQYF
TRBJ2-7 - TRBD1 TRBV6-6 TGTGCCAGCAGTTCGGGACAGGGAATCTCCTACGAGCAGTACTTC CASSSGQGISYEQYF
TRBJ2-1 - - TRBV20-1 TGCAGTGCTAGAGATCTCGGTGAGCAGTTCTTC CSARDLGEQFF
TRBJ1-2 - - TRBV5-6 TGTGCCAGCAGCTTCAGGGACGTTCACTATGGCTACACCTTC CASSFRDVHYGYTF
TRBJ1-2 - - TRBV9 TGTGCCAGCAGCGTGGGCCTCGAGGGGTGGTATGGCTACACCTTC CASSVGLEGWYGYTF
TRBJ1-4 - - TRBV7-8 TGTGCCAGCAGCTTATCTCGTGGAAGTGAAAAACTGTTTTTT CASSLSRGSEKLFF
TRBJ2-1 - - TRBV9 TGTGCCAGCAGCGTATTCACAGGGACCCAAAACTACAATGAGCAGTTCTTC CASSVFTGTQNYNEQFF
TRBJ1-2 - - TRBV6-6 TGTGCCAGCAGTTACTCGATCCTGGCGGGCTACACCTTC CASSYSILAGYTF
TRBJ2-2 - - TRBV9 TGTGCCAGCAGCGTAGACACAAACACCGGGGAGCTGTTTTTT CASSVDTNTGELFF
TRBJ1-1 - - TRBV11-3 TGTGCCAGCAGCCCCTACAGGGACACTGAAGCTTTCTTT CASSPYRDTEAFF
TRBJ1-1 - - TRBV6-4 TGTGCCAGCATTAACACTGAAGCTTTCTTT CASINTEAFF
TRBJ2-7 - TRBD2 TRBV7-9 TGTGCCAGCAGCAATAGCGGGGCTTCCTACGAGCAGTACTTC CASSNSGASYEQYF
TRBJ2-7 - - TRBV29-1 TGCAGCGTCCGGCGAGGGGTAGACACCCTCTCCTACGAGCAGTACTTC CSVRRGVDTLSYEQYF
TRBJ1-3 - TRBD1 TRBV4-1 TGCGCCAGCAGCCCCGGACAGGGACCGGGTGGAAACACCATATATTTT CASSPGQGPGGNTIYF
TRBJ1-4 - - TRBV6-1 TGTGCCAGCAGGAGAGGCGGACAAACTAATGAAAAACTGTTTTTT CASRRGGQTNEKLFF
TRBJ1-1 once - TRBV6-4 TGTGCCAGCAGTGCCCAGGGTGGGACTGAAGCTTTCTTT CASSAQGGTEAFF
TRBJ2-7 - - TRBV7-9 TGTGCCAGCAGCTTAGCGGTGCGAGACTACGAGCAGTACTTC CASSLAVRDYEQYF
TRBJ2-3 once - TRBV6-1 TGTGCCAGCAGTGGTAGCACAGATACGCAGTATTTT CASSGSTDTQYF
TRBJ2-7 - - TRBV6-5 TGTGCCAGCAGTTACGCCCGACAGGCGGACTACGAGCAGTACTTC CASSYARQADYEQYF
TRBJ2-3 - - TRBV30 TGTGCCTGGAGCGGACCCATGAGGGGCACAGATACGCAGTATTTT CAWSGPMRGTDTQYF
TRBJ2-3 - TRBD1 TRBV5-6 TGTGCCAGCAGCGCTAGGACAGGAAGGACAGATACGCAGTATTTT CASSARTGRTDTQYF
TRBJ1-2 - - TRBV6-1 TGTGCCAGCAGTCGAAGAGGACTGAACTATGGCTACACCTTC CASSRRGLNYGYTF
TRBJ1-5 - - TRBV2 TGTGCCAGCAGTGAAACGTCACGGGATCAGCCCCAGCATTTT CASSETSRDQPQHF
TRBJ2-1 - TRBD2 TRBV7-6 TGTGCCAGCAGCTTAGGACTAGCGGGCTACAATGAGCAGTTCTTC CASSLGLAGYNEQFF